This T cell receptor beta chain originates from a study of shared clonotypes between healthy human individuals. CDR3 length equals 18 residues. The V end was cut by 0 bases, the J end by 0 bases, with 18 bases between. Germline loops: CDR1 LGHNA, CDR2 YSLEER. This was a deep-level run. The repertoire was sequenced with immunoSEQ multiplex PCR; TCRdb's copy has only in-frame clones and lacks some. Altogether fewer than 600,000 clones are present, 70% to 80% being singletons, with the ten largest covering 10% to 15%. This TCR derives from a woman between 40 and 55 years old in good health. Some clones in this sample may be carry-over from other donors' samples. The sample taken for sequencing was PBMCs. This chain connects TRBV4-3 to TRBJ2-7, with D perhaps TRBD2 (6 bases). CDR3 sequence: CASSQETMALAYSYEQYF. CDR3 nucleotide sequence: TGCGCCAGCAGCCAAGAAACCATGGCTCTAGCGTACTCCTACGAGCAGTACTTC.